This T cell receptor (beta chain) is from a study of T cell repertoires in aging, cancer and after chemotherapy. Study summary: Paired samples before and after chemotherapy came from glioblastoma patients receiving temozolomide-based therapy. Some 10 million TCR reads were in the whole dataset. Study-wide results and caveats: Median generation probability rose over the chemotherapy interval in each cancer cohort, suggesting rebound thymic output. Untreated cancer patients had significantly lower blood TCR diversity than age-matched healthy donors.

The V gene lost 5 bases and the J gene lost 4 bases, with 14 bases spanning the gap. The CDR3 totals 14 residues. CDR1 is MNHEY, CDR2 SVGAGI, per germline. A mixed TRB-A/B primer pool amplified rearranged TRB by multiplex touch-down PCR. MiXCR, applied by TCRdb to the multiplex PCR reads, yields one record per CDR3 protein. The data contain some 2,700 distinct CDR3 sequences, around 26% of them singletons. Peripheral blood genomic DNA, not sorted cells or RNA, was the template. By share, this clonotype counts as medium-sized. Its antigen is currently unknown. The V gene is TRBV6-5, the J gene TRBJ1-2; unclear D gene. Sequencing input: blood. This TCR derives from a human donor with a solid tumor. The CDR3 DNA reads as TGTGCCAGCAGTAACGGAGAGGGTGTCTATGGCTACACCTTC. It encodes CASSNGEGVYGYTF.